One sample yielded the 10 T cell receptor beta chains listed below, sequenced in a study of blood T cell repertoires in COVID-19. Assay used: immunoSEQ multiplex PCR; TCRdb lists only in-frame clones, some missing. This table holds roughly 200,000 clones, about 84% found once. Sequencing was carried out using PBMCs or T cells enriched from blood (not recorded which). All receptors derive from a woman aged 25 to 39 who had recovered from COVID-19.

The rearrangement joins TRBV5-4 to TRBJ2-7; 10 bases agree with TRBD2. There are 14 residues in the CDR3. Germline V gives CDR1 SGHNT, CDR2 YYREEE (reference sequence). V dropped 1 base and J dropped 3; count of bases not matched to a gene: 1. The CDR3 spells CASSLTSGNYEQYF. CDR3 coding DNA: TGTGCCAGCAGCTTGACTAGCGGGAACTACGAGCAGTACTTC.

The chain joins TRBV5-1 to TRBJ2-3, with a tentative D call TRBD1 (6 bases). The CDR3 length is 17 residues. The germline gives CDR1 SGHRS, CDR2 YFSETQ. V was trimmed by 0 bases and J by 0 bases, leaving 14 bases between them. The CDR3 here is CASSLVGTRYSTDTQYF. The CDR3 DNA reads as TGCGCCAGCAGCTTGGTTGGGACACGGTATAGCACAGATACGCAGTATTTT. The entire variable domain, with the rest obtained from reference TRBV5-1 and TRBJ2-3, is as follows: KAGVTQTPRYLIKTRGQQVTLSCSPISGHRSVSWYQQTPGQGLQFLFEYFSETQRNKGNFPGRFSGRQFSNSRSEMNVSTLELGDSALYLCASSLVGTRYSTDTQYFGPGTRLTVL.

This rearrangement joins TRBV2 to TRBJ2-6, with TRBD2 as a possible D gene (6 bases). The germline V and J ends were trimmed by 2 bases and 2 bases, with 13 bases remaining between them. Germline CDR1 reads SNHLY; CDR2 reads FYNNEI. This CDR3 contains 17 residues. The CDR3 nucleotides read TGTGCCAGCAGTGAATTTGGCGGGGAGGCTGGGGCCAACGTCCTGACTTTC. Its translation: CASSEFGGEAGANVLTF.

The genes are TRBV7-2 and TRBJ1-2; 7 bases align to TRBD1. CDR1 and CDR2 (germline): SGHTA, FQGNSA. J gave up 0 bases and V 4 bases, and 5 bases lay outside the gene matches. The CDR3 sequence is 15 residues long. The CDR3 sequence is CASSSYRGTNYGYTF. The CDR3 nucleotides are TGTGCCAGCAGCTCGTACAGGGGAACTAACTATGGCTACACCTTC.

The chain recombines TRBV10-3 with TRBJ1-6; weak D call: TRBD1 (5 bases). Trimming removed 6 bases from V and 0 bases from J, with 6 bases in between. CDR1 ENHRY and CDR2 SYGVKD come from the germline V gene. The CDR3 loop spans 14 amino acids. The CDR3 coding sequence is TGTGCCATCAGGGGGCTCTCCTATAATTCACCCCTCCACTTT. Protein: CAIRGLSYNSPLHF.

The table lists this clone with a few counts. The V and J genes are TRBV11-2 and TRBJ2-7; D is perhaps TRBD2 (5 bases). The CDR3 contains 13 residues. The V and J ends lost 2 bases and 3 bases respectively, with 8 bases between them. Germline CDR1 SGHAT, CDR2 FQNNGV. CDR3 DNA sequence: TGTGCCAGCAGCTTAATAGAGGGCTACGAGCAGTACTTC. Encoded protein: CASSLIEGYEQYF. The full variable domain, with the rest looked up from reference TRBV11-2 and TRBJ2-7, is EAGVAQSPRYKIIEKRQSVAFWCNPISGHATLYWYQQILGQGPKLLIQFQNNGVVDDSQLPKDRFSAERLKGVDSTLKIQPAKLEDSAVYLCASSLIEGYEQYFGPGTRLTVT.

This rearrangement joins TRBV5-1 to TRBJ1-4, with 7 nucleotides matching TRBD1. With 0 bases clipped from V and 3 bases from J, the junction kept 5 bases outside the gene matches. This CDR3 comprises 16 residues. CDR1 and CDR2 from the germline V gene are SGHRS and YFSETQ. As DNA, the CDR3 is TGCGCCAGCAGCTTGGGCCCAGGGGGTGCTAATGAAAAACTGTTTTTT. It translates to CASSLGPGGANEKLFF.

V is TRBV7-9 and J is TRBJ1-4; D perhaps matches TRBD1 (5 bases). CDR1 and CDR2 from the germline V gene are SEHNR and FQNEAQ (reference sequence). The CDR3 contains 14 residues. Deletions cut 6 bases from V and 7 bases from J, with 15 bases between. The CDR3 here is CASRESGRSEKLFF. In nucleotides, the CDR3 is TGTGCCAGCAGGGAATCAGGGCGGTCTGAAAAACTGTTTTTT.

The genes are TRBV28 and TRBJ2-7, with TRBD2 identical over 10 bases. CDR1 is MDHEN and CDR2 is SYDVKM in the germline V gene. The CDR3 contains 16 residues. V was clipped by 5 bases and J by 6 bases; unmatched bases: 13. CDR3 nucleotide sequence: TGTGCCAGCAGTGAGCTCAGCGGGAGGGCCTCTCCCGAGCAGTACTTC. Translation gives CASSELSGRASPEQYF.

Of note for this clone: This sequence may be a read error, since a much larger clone differs from it by one base. The chain is built from TRBV25-1 and TRBJ2-7; D perhaps matches TRBD1 (5 bases). This CDR3 is built from 13 residues. V lost 2 bases and J 3 bases, leaving 8 bases between the germline ends. The germline CDR1 and CDR2 sequences are MGHDK and SYGVNS. As DNA, the CDR3 is TGTGCCAGCAGTGAAGGCAGGGTCTACGAGCAGTACTTC. Translating it yields CASSEGRVYEQYF.